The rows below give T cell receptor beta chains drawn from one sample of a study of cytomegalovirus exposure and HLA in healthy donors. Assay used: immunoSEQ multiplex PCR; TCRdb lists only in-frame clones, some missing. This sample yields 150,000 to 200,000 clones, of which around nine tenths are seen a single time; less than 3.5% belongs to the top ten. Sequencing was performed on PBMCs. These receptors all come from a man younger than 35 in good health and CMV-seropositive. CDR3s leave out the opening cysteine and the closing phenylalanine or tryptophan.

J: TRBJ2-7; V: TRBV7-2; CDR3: ASSSGQGRSYEQY
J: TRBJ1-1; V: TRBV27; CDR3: ASSFNPGGTEAF
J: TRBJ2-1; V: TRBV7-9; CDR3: ASGGRDEQF
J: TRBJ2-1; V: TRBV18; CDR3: ASSPQAGSYNEQF
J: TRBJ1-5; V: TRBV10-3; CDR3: ASGDNQPQH
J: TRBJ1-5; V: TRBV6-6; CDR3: ASGQFSNQPQH
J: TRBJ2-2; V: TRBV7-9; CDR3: ASSPLTGPTGELF
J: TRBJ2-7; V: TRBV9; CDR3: ASSFRARNEQY
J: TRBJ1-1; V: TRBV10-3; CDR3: AISDMTGGRDTEAF
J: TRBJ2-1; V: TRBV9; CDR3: ASSALAAEQF